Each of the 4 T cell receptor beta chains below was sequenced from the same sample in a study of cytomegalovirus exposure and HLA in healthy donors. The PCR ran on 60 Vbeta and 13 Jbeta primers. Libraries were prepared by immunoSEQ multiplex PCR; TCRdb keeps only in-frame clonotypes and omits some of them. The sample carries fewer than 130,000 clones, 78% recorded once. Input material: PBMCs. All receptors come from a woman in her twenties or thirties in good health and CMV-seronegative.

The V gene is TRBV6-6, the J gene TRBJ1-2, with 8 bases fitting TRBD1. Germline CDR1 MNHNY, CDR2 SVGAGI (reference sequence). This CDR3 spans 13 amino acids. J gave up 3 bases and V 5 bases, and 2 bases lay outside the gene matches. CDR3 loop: CASSTDRDYGYTF. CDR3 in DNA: TGTGCCAGCAGTACGGACAGGGACTATGGCTACACCTTC.

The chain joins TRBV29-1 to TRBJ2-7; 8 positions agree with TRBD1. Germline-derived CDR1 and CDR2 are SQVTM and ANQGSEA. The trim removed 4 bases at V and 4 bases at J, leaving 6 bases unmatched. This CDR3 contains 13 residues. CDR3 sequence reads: CSVGAGGKYEQYF. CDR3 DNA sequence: TGCAGCGTTGGGGCAGGGGGCAAGTACGAGCAGTACTTC.

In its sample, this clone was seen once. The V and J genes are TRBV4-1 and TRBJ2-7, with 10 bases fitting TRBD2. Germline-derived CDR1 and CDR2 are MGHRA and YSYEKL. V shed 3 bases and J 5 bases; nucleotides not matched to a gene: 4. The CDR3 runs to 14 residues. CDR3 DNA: TGCGCCAGCAGCCATAGCGGGAGGTTCGACGAGCAGTACTTC. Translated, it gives CASSHSGRFDEQYF.

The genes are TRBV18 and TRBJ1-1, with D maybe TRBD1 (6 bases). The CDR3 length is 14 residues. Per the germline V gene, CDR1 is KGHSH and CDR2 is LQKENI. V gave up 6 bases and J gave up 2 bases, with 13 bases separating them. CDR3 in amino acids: CASSAKQGNTEAFF. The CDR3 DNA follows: TGTGCCAGCTCGGCTAAACAGGGAAACACTGAAGCTTTCTTT.